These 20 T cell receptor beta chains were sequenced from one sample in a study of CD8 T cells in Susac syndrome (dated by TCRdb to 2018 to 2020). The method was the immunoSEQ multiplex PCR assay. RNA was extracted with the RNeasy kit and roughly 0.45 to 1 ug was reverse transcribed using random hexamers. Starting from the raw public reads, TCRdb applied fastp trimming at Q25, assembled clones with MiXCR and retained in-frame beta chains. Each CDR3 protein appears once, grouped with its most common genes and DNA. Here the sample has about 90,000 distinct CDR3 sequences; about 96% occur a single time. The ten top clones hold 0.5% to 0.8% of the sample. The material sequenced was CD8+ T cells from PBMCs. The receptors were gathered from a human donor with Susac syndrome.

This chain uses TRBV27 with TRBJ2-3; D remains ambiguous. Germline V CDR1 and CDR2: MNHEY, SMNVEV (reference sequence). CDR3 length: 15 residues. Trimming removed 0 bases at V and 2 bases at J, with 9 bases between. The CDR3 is CASSLSGMNTDTQYF. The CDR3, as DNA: TGTGCCAGCAGTTTATCGGGGATGAACACAGATACGCAGTATTTT.

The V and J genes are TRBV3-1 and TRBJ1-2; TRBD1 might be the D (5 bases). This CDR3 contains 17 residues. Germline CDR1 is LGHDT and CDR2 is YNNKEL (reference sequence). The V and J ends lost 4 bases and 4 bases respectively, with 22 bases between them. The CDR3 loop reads CASSPGTASGAVYGYTF. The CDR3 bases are TGTGCCAGCAGCCCGGGGACGGCGTCTGGGGCCGTCTATGGCTACACCTTC.

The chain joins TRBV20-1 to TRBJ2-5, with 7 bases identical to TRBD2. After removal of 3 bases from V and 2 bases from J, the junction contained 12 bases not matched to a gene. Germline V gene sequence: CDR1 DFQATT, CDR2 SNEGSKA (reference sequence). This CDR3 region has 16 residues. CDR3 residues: CSASPFRGAGQETQYF. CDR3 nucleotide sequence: TGCAGTGCTAGTCCGTTCCGGGGAGCGGGGCAAGAGACCCAGTACTTC.

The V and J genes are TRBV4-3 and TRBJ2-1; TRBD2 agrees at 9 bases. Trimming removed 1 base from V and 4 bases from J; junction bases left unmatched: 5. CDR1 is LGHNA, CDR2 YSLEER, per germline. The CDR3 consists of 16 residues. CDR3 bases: TGCGCCAGCAGCCAAGCTCTAGCGGGGTCATACAATGAGCAGTTCTTC. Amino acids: CASSQALAGSYNEQFF.

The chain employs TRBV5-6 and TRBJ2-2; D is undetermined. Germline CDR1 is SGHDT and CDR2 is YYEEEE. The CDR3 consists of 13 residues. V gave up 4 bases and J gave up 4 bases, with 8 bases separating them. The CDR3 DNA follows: TGTGCCAGCAGCCTACCGACCACCGGGGAGCTGTTTTTT. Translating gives CASSLPTTGELFF.

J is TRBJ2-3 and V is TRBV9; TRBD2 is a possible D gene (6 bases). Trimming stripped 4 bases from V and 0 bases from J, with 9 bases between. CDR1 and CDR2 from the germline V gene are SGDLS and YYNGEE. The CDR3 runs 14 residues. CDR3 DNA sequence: TGTGCCAGCAGCAGAGGGACTAGCACAGATACGCAGTATTTT. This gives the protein CASSRGTSTDTQYF. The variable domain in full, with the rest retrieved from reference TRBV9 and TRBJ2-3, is DSGVTQTPKHLITATGQRVTLRCSPRSGDLSVYWYQQSLDQGLQFLIQYYNGEERAKGNILERFSAQQFPDLHSELNLSSLELGDSALYFCASSRGTSTDTQYFGPGTRLTVL.

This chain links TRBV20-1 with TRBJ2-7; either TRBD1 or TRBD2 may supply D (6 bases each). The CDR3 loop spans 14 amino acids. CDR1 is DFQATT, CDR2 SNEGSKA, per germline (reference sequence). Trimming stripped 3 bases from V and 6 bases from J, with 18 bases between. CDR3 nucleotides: TGCAGTGCTAGTAAGACGGGGGCCAGGTCCGAGCAGTACTTC. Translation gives CSASKTGARSEQYF.

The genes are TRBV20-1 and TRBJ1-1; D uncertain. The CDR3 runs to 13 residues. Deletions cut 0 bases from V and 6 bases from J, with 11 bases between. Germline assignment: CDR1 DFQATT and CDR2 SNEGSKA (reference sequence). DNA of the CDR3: TGCAGTGCTAGAGATTTAGGGCTCGCTGAAGCTTTCTTT. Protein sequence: CSARDLGLAEAFF.

The DNA for the CDR3 is TGTGCCAGCAGTTTATCGTTGCAGGGACTCTACGAGCAGTACTTC. Amino acids: CASSLSLQGLYEQYF. The chain recombines TRBV27 with TRBJ2-7, with D perhaps TRBD2 (6 bases). CDR3 length: 15 residues. Trimming cost V 0 bases and J 3 bases, with 12 bases left between them. In germline, CDR1 is MNHEY, CDR2 SMNVEV (reference sequence).

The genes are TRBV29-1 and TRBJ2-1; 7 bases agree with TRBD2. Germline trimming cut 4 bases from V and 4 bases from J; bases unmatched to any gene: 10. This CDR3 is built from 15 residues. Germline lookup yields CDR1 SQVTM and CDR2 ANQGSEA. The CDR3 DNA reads TGCAGCGTTGTGACGACTAGCTCCCTTTACAATGAGCAGTTCTTC. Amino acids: CSVVTTSSLYNEQFF.

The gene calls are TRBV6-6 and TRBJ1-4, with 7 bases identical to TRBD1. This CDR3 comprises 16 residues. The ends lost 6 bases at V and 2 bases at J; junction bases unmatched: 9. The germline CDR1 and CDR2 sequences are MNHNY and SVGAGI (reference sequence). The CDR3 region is CASSRRQGATNEKLFF. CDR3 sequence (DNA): TGTGCCAGCAGCCGTCGACAGGGAGCGACTAATGAAAAACTGTTTTTT.

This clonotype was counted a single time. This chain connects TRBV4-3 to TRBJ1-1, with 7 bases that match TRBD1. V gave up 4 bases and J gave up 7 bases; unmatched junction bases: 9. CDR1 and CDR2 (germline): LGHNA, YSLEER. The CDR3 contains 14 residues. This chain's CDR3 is CASSPYIDRDEAFF. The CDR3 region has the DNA TGCGCCAGCAGCCCTTACATAGACAGGGATGAAGCTTTCTTT.

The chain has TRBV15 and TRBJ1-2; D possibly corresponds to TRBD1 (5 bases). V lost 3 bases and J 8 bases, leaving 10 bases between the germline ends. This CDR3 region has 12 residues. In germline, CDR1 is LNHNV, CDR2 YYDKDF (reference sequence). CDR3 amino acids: CATSRGVSGYTF. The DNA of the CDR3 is TGTGCCACCAGCAGGGGGGTTAGCGGCTACACCTTC.

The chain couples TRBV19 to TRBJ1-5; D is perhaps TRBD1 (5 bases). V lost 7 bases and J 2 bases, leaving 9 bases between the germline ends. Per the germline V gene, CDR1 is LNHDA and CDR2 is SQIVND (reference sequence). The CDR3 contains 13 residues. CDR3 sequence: CASNPGGNQPQHF. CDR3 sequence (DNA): TGTGCCAGTAACCCGGGGGGCAATCAGCCCCAGCATTTT.

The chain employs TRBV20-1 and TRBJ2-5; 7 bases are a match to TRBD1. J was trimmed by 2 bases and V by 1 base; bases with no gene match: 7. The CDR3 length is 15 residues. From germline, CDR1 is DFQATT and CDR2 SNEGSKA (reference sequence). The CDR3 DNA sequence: TGCAGTGCTAGAGGGGACAGTCCGGGACAAGAGACCCAGTACTTC. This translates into CSARGDSPGQETQYF.

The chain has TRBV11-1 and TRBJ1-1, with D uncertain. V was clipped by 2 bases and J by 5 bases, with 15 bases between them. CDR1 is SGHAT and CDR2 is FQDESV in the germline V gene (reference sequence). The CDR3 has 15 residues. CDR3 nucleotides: TGTGCCAGCAGCTTAAGGGCAGGAACGGCAACTGAAGCTTTCTTT. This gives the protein CASSLRAGTATEAFF.

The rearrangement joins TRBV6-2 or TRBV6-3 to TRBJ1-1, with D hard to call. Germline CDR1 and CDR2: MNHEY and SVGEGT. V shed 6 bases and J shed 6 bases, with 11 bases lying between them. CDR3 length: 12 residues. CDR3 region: CASRGVRPEAFF. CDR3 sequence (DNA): TGTGCCAGCAGAGGTGTCCGGCCTGAAGCTTTCTTT.

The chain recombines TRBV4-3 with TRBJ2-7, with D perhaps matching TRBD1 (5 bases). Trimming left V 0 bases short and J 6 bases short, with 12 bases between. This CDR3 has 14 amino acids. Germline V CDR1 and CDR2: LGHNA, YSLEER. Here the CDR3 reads CASSQDSGMGEQYF. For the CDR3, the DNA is TGCGCCAGCAGCCAAGATTCAGGGATGGGCGAGCAGTACTTC.

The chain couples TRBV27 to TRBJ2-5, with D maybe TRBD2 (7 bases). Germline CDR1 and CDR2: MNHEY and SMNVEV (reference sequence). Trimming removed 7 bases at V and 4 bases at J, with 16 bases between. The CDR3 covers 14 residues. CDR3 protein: CASNHGGAVETQYF. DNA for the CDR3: TGTGCCAGCAATCATGGGGGGGCAGTAGAGACCCAGTACTTC.

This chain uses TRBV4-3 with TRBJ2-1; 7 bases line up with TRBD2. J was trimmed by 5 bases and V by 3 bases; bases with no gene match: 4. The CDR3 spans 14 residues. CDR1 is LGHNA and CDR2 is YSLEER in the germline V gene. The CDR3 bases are TGCGCCAGCAGCCATCGCGGGACTAACAATGAGCAGTTCTTC. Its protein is CASSHRGTNNEQFF.